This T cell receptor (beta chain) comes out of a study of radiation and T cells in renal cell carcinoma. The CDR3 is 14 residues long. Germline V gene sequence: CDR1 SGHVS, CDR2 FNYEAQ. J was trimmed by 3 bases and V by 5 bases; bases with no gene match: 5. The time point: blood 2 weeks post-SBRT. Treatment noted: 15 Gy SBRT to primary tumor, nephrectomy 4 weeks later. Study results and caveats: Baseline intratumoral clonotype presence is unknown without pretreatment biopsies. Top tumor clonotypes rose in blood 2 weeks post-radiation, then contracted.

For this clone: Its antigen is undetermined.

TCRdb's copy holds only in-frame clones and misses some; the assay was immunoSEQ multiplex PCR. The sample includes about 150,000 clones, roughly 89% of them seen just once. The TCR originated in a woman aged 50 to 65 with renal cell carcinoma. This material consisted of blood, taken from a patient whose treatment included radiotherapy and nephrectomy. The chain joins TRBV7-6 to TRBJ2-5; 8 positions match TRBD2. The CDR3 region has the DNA TGTGCCAGCAGCCAACCGGGACTAGAAGAGACCCAGTACTTC. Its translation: CASSQPGLEETQYF.